The TCR beta chain under discussion was sequenced for a study of blood T cell repertoires in COVID-19. Study-wide background: Sites in the United States, Italy and Spain provided acute and convalescent COVID-19 samples. The analysed material was cDNA or gDNA that came from T cells, B-cell-depleted T cells, or PBMCs.

CDR1 KGHDR and CDR2 SFDVKD come from the germline V gene. V lost 10 bases and J lost 0; bases outside the gene matches: 13. This CDR3 contains 16 residues. Authors' processing steps: Counts of nucleated cells, estimated from reference gene primer amplification, were obtained. The repertoire was sequenced with immunoSEQ multiplex PCR; TCRdb's copy has only in-frame clones and lacks some. D and trimming were read from the DNA, whereas the V and J calls and clone size are those reported in that table. The sample shows about 280,000 clones, 75% to 90% of them seen only once. The chain uses TRBV24-1 and TRBJ2-7, with 8 bases that match TRBD2. This receptor was identified in a middle-aged woman who had recovered from COVID-19. Sequenced sample: peripheral blood. CDR3 amino acids: CATQVHLAGLSYEQYF. The DNA for the CDR3 is TGTGCCACACAGGTCCACCTAGCGGGCCTCTCCTACGAGCAGTACTTC.